Listed here are 10 T cell receptor beta chains from one sample, sequenced in a study of T cell responses to AZD1222 COVID-19 vaccine. TCRdb's copy holds only in-frame clones and misses some; the assay was immunoSEQ multiplex PCR. This table holds about 78,000 clones, approximately 91% found once. Here the sequenced sample was peripheral blood, taken on day 0 of MenACWY control vaccination. All receptors come from an adult in good health.

This clone was counted only a few times. The chain is built from TRBV15 and TRBJ1-4, with a tentative D call TRBD1 (6 bases). The ends were cut back, 0 bases at V and 6 bases at J, with 17 bases in the middle. CDR3 length: 17 amino acids. Germline V CDR1 and CDR2: LNHNV, YYDKDF (reference sequence). CDR3 DNA: TGTGCCACCAGCAGAGAAGCCGCAGGGGCGAGGTATGAAAAACTGTTTTTT. Translation gives CATSREAAGARYEKLFF.

V gene TRBV9 combines with J gene TRBJ2-1; D is undetermined. This CDR3 region has 16 residues. Germline CDR1 SGDLS, CDR2 YYNGEE. V gave up 4 bases and J gave up 1 base, with 15 bases separating them. This CDR3 is CASSPRFPTSYNEQFF. Written as DNA, the CDR3 is TGTGCCAGCAGCCCCCGGTTCCCCACTTCCTACAATGAGCAGTTCTTC.

The chain uses TRBV3-1 (or the pseudogene TRBV3-2) and TRBJ1-2; a possible D gene is TRBD1 (5 bases). The CDR3 totals 14 residues. Germline V gives CDR1 LGHDT, CDR2 YNNKEL (reference sequence). V shed 4 bases and J shed 6 bases, with 15 bases lying between them. Here the CDR3 reads CASSLSGIRNGYTF. In DNA form, the CDR3 reads TGTGCCAGCAGCCTCTCAGGGATACGAAATGGCTACACCTTC.

This clone showed up just a few times. CDR3 in DNA: TGTGCCATCAGTGAGAATGCCGGGAATAATTCACCCCTCCACTTT. Residues: CAISENAGNNSPLHF. The chain couples TRBV10-3 to TRBJ1-6; no clear D gene. The CDR3 is 15 residues long. Germline-derived CDR1 and CDR2 are ENHRY and SYGVKD. V was shortened by 2 bases and J by 5 bases, with 10 bases between the two germline ends.

The chain couples TRBV4-3 to TRBJ1-5; D call uncertain. V lost 0 bases and J 6 bases, leaving 12 bases between the germline ends. Germline V CDR1 and CDR2: LGHNA, YSLEER. CDR3 length: 15 amino acids. This CDR3 is CASSQDGRLGQPQHF. CDR3 in DNA: TGCGCCAGCAGCCAAGATGGGCGGTTGGGTCAGCCCCAGCATTTT.

The chain employs TRBV6-2 or TRBV6-3 and TRBJ2-1, with 11 bases matching TRBD2. This CDR3 comprises 16 residues. Germline CDR1 is MNHEY and CDR2 is SVGEGT. J gave up 7 bases and V 0 bases, and 5 bases lay outside the gene matches. CDR3 sequence: CASSYSVAGGTNEQFF. The CDR3 DNA is TGTGCCAGCAGTTACTCGGTAGCGGGGGGGACAAATGAGCAGTTCTTC.

The gene calls are TRBV12-3 or TRBV12-4 and TRBJ2-5, with 7 bases lining up with TRBD1. J was trimmed by 4 bases and V by 8 bases; bases with no gene match: 7. The CDR3 is 13 amino acids. CDR3 nucleotide sequence: TGTGCCAGCTACCGGACAGGAGCAGAGACCCAGTACTTC. Its translation is CASYRTGAETQYF.

This chain uses TRBV9 with TRBJ2-7; 7 bases line up with TRBD2. The germline gives CDR1 SGDLS, CDR2 YYNGEE. The CDR3 runs 14 residues. With V trimmed by 0 bases and J by 3 bases, 3 bases remained unmatched. CDR3 residues: CASSVGGRGYEQYF. CDR3 sequence (DNA): TGTGCCAGCAGCGTAGGGGGGAGGGGCTACGAGCAGTACTTC.

J is TRBJ2-7 and V is TRBV6-5; the D is unclear. The CDR3 is 14 residues long. The ends were cut back, 2 bases at V and 0 bases at J, with 8 bases in the middle. Germline-derived CDR1 and CDR2 are MNHEY and SVGAGI. This CDR3 is CASSYSLSSYEQYF. DNA of the CDR3: TGTGCCAGCAGTTACAGCCTAAGCTCCTACGAGCAGTACTTC.

The chain employs TRBV3-1 (or the pseudogene TRBV3-2) and TRBJ2-2; D not resolved. CDR3 length: 14 residues. The V end lost 0 bases, the J end lost 4 bases, and 6 bases lay between the germline ends. Germline V gene sequence: CDR1 LGHDT, CDR2 YNNKEL (reference sequence). CDR3 loop: CASSQERTTGELFF. CDR3 nucleotides: TGTGCCAGCAGCCAAGAGCGTACCACCGGGGAGCTGTTTTTT.